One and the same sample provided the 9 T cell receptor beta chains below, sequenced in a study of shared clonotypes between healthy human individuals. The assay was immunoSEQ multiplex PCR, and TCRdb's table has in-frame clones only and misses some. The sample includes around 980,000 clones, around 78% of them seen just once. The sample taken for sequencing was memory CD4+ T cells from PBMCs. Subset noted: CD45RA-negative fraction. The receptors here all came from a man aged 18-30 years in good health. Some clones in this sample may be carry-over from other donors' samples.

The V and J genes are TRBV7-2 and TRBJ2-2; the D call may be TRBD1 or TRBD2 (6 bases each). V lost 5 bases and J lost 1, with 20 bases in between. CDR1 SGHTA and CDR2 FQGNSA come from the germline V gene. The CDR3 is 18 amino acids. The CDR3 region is CASSPRWGAGKNTGELFF. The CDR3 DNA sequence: TGTGCCAGCAGCCCAAGATGGGGGGCAGGAAAGAACACCGGGGAGCTGTTTTTT.

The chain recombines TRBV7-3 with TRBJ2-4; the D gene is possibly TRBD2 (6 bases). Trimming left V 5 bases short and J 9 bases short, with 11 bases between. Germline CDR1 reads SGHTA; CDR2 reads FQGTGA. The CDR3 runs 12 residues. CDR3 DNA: TGTGCCAGCAGCGTGGCGCGGGGCATTCAGTACTTC. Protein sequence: CASSVARGIQYF.

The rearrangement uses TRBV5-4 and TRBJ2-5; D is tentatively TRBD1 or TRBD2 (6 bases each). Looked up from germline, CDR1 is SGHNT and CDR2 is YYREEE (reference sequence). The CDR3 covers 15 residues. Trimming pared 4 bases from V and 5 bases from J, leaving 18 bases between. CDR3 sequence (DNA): TGTGCCAGCAGCCGAGGAGGGGCAGGGGACGAGACCCAGTACTTC. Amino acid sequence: CASSRGGAGDETQYF.

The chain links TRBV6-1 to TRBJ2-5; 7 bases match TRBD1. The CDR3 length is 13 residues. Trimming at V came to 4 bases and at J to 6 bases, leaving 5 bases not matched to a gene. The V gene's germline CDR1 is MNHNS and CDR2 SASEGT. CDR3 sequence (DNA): TGTGCCAGCAGTGGAGCAGGGGGTCAGACCCAGTACTTC. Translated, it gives CASSGAGGQTQYF.

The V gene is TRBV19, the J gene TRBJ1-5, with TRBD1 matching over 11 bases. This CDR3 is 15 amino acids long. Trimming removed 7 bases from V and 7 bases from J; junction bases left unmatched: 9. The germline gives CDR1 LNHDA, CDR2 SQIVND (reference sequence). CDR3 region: CASTLGTGGEQPQHF. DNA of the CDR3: TGTGCCAGTACCCTCGGGACAGGGGGAGAACAGCCCCAGCATTTT.

This CDR3 is CASRITSYSEAFF. As DNA, the CDR3 is TGTGCCAGCAGGATAACGTCATACAGTGAAGCTTTCTTT. V gene TRBV16 combines with J gene TRBJ1-1; D call uncertain. The germline gives CDR1 KGHSY, CDR2 FQNENV. Trimming pared 6 bases from V and 7 bases from J, leaving 15 bases between. This CDR3 contains 13 residues.

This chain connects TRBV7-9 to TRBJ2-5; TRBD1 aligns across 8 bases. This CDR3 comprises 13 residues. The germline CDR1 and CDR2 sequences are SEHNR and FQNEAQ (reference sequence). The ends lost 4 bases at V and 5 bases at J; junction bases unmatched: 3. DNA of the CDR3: TGTGCCAGCAGCTCCAGGGGGCCCGAGACCCAGTACTTC. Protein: CASSSRGPETQYF.

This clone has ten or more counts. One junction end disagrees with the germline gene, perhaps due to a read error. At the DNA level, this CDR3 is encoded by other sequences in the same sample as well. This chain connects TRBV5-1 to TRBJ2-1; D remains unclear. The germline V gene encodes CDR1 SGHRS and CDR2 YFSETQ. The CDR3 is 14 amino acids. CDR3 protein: CASSLMASDNEQFF. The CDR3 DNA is TGCGCCAGCAGCTTGATGGCCTCCGACAATGAGCAGTTCTTC.

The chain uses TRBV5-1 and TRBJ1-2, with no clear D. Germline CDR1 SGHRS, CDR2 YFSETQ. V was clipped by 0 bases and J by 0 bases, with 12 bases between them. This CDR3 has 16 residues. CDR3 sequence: CASSLVVQAANYGYTF. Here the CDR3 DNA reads TGCGCCAGCAGCTTGGTGGTCCAGGCTGCTAACTATGGCTACACCTTC. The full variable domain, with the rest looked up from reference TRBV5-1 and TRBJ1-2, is KAGVTQTPRYLIKTRGQQVTLSCSPISGHRSVSWYQQTPGQGLQFLFEYFSETQRNKGNFPGRFSGRQFSNSRSEMNVSTLELGDSALYLCASSLVVQAANYGYTFGSGTRLTVV.